This is a list of T cell receptor beta chains from one sample in a study of blood T cells in healthy people across ages. MiXCR, applied by TCRdb to the 5' RACE reads, yields one record per CDR3 protein. This sample carries 600,000 to 900,000 distinct CDR3 sequences, around 25% of them seen once, and the ten largest clones take around 3%. These same records also appear under a second study, on T cells of mothers and their children.

Specimen: blood. The receptor source for this set is a boy aged 5 to 17 in good health. Each CDR3 is given with its conserved first and last residue. D genes are given only for firm matches. Expanded clones get a size class; other rows say once, few or many, or leave the size out.

size	D	V	J	CDR3	DNA
few	TRBD1	TRBV12-3/TRBV12-4	TRBJ2-5	CASSLTGGLKETQYF	TGTGCCAGCAGTCTGACAGGGGGCCTTAAGGAGACCCAGTACTTC
few	.	TRBV6-5	TRBJ1-5	CASSYDSGRDTQPQHF	TGTGCCAGCAGTTACGATTCGGGCAGGGATACTCAGCCCCAGCATTTT
few	TRBD1	TRBV7-9	TRBJ2-5	CASSSPDRAQETQYF	TGTGCCAGCAGCTCTCCGGACAGGGCGCAAGAGACCCAGTACTTC
.	.	TRBV5-1	TRBJ1-6	CASSPGIQSSYNSPLHF	TGCGCCAGCAGCCCGGGAATCCAGAGCTCCTATAATTCACCCCTCCACTTT
.	.	TRBV10-3	TRBJ2-7	CAISAQYEQYF	TGTGCCATCAGTGCCCAGTACGAGCAGTACTTC
few	TRBD1	TRBV20-1	TRBJ2-2	CSALRGQGATGELFF	TGCAGTGCCCTACGCGGACAGGGGGCCACCGGGGAGCTGTTTTTT
.	.	TRBV12-3/TRBV12-4	TRBJ2-5	CASSLSENVGRPQETQYF	TGTGCCAGCAGTTTAAGCGAGAACGTGGGGAGGCCCCAAGAGACCCAGTACTTC
.	.	TRBV13	TRBJ2-5	CASSLVRRGETQYF	TGTGCCAGCAGCTTAGTGAGACGTGGAGAGACCCAGTACTTC
few	.	TRBV5-1	TRBJ1-3	CASSPTAGNTIYF	TGCGCCAGCAGCCCCACAGCCGGAAACACCATATATTTT
few	TRBD2	TRBV7-9	TRBJ2-1	CASSSGLAGGPNEQFF	TGTGCCAGCAGCTCGGGACTAGCGGGGGGGCCCAATGAGCAGTTCTTC
.	.	TRBV7-9	TRBJ1-1	CASRDTGHEIFF	TGTGCCAGCAGAGATACGGGACACGAAATTTTCTTT
.	.	TRBV20-1	TRBJ2-5	CSVLENSQYF	TGCAGTGTTTTAGAGAACTCCCAGTACTTC
.	.	TRBV11-2	TRBJ2-3	CASSSKDLDTQYF	TGTGCCAGCAGCTCAAAGGATTTGGATACGCAGTATTTT
few	.	TRBV27	TRBJ2-5	CASSLLGGRIQETQYF	TGTGCCAGCAGTTTATTAGGGGGGCGAATCCAAGAGACCCAGTACTTC
.	.	TRBV13	TRBJ2-5	CASSSTSGRQVGETQYF	TGTGCCAGCAGCTCAACCAGTGGGCGACAGGTCGGGGAGACCCAGTACTTC
.	.	TRBV25-1	TRBJ1-1	CASTLTSPHTEAFF	TGTGCCAGCACCTTGACCAGCCCGCACACTGAAGCCTTCTTT
.	.	TRBV18	TRBJ2-7	CASSATYTYEQYF	TGTGCCAGCTCAGCTACTTACACCTACGAGCAGTACTTC
.	.	TRBV19	TRBJ2-7	CASTDGTDYEQYF	TGTGCCAGTACCGATGGGACGGACTACGAGCAGTACTTC
.	.	TRBV5-4	TRBJ1-4	CASSSGGAEKLFF	TGTGCCAGCAGCTCTGGGGGGGCAGAAAAACTGTTTTTT
few	TRBD1	TRBV27	TRBJ2-3	CASSSSDRAGTDTQYF	TGTGCCAGCAGTTCCTCCGACAGGGCCGGCACAGATACGCAGTATTTT
few	.	TRBV12-3/TRBV12-4	TRBJ1-6	CASSLRERNSPLHF	TGTGCCAGCAGTTTAAGGGAGAGGAATTCACCCCTCCACTTT
.	.	TRBV12-3/TRBV12-4	TRBJ2-3	CASRDVVGDTQYF	TGTGCCAGCCGCGATGTGGTAGGAGATACGCAGTATTTT
.	TRBD1	TRBV4-1	TRBJ1-4	CASSQDPGQINEKLFF	TGCGCCAGCAGCCAAGACCCGGGACAGATAAATGAAAAACTGTTTTTT
few	.	TRBV29-1	TRBJ1-1	CSVIQVEAFF	TGCAGCGTAATCCAGGTTGAAGCTTTCTTT
few	.	TRBV20-1	TRBJ1-2	CSARRPGNGYTF	TGCAGTGCTAGAAGACCCGGGAATGGCTACACCTTC
.	TRBD1	TRBV27	TRBJ1-1	CASSLTGTGNGPTEAFF	TGTGCCAGCAGTTTAACCGGGACAGGGAACGGTCCCACTGAAGCTTTCTTT
.	.	TRBV4-1	TRBJ1-5	CASSQDEGGSSNQPQHF	TGCGCCAGCAGCCAAGATGAAGGGGGATCTAGCAATCAGCCCCAGCATTTT
once	.	TRBV14	TRBJ1-3	CASSHNPGDTIYF	TGTGCCAGCAGCCATAATCCGGGTGACACCATATATTTT
few	.	TRBV5-1	TRBJ2-3	CASSLEGATGASPDTQYF	TGCGCCAGCAGCTTGGAAGGGGCTACCGGCGCTTCCCCAGATACGCAGTATTTT
.	TRBD2	TRBV5-1	TRBJ2-1	CASSSRLAGNEQFF	TGCGCCAGCAGTTCGAGACTAGCGGGGAATGAGCAGTTCTTC
few	TRBD2	TRBV28	TRBJ2-7	CASSLSLAGREEQYF	TGTGCCAGCAGTTTATCGCTAGCGGGGCGTGAAGAGCAGTACTTC
.	TRBD1	TRBV9	TRBJ2-1	CASSVRTGTYNEQFF	TGTGCCAGCAGCGTAAGGACAGGGACTTACAATGAGCAGTTCTTC
few	.	TRBV11-3	TRBJ2-2	CASSLGPGIGTEELFF	TGTGCCAGCAGCTTAGGTCCAGGGATTGGCACCGAGGAGCTGTTTTTT
.	TRBD1	TRBV28	TRBJ2-7	CASSSLESGQGDEQYF	TGTGCCAGCAGCTCCCTTGAGTCGGGACAGGGGGACGAGCAGTACTTC
.	.	TRBV7-9	TRBJ2-1	CPSSLGQGYNEQFF	TGTCCCAGCAGCTTAGGGCAGGGCTACAATGAGCAGTTCTTC
few	TRBD1	TRBV11-2	TRBJ2-7	CASRIDRGSYEQYF	TGTGCCAGCAGGATAGACAGGGGTTCCTACGAGCAGTACTTC
.	TRBD2	TRBV29-1	TRBJ2-1	CSVEAGLAGRYNEQFF	TGCAGCGTTGAAGCCGGACTAGCGGGGAGGTACAATGAGCAGTTCTTC
.	.	TRBV29-1	TRBJ2-7	CSGGVGVYEQYF	TGCAGCGGAGGGGTCGGGGTCTACGAGCAGTACTTC
.	TRBD1	TRBV30	TRBJ1-3	CAWRGVRDRAGNTIYF	TGTGCCTGGAGAGGTGTCCGGGACAGGGCTGGAAACACCATATATTTT
.	.	TRBV10-1	TRBJ2-3	CASSERMTDTQYF	TGCGCCAGCAGTGAGAGGATGACAGATACGCAGTATTTT
few	TRBD2	TRBV2	TRBJ2-7	CASRTAGITYEQYF	TGTGCCAGCAGGACAGCGGGGATAACCTACGAGCAGTACTTC